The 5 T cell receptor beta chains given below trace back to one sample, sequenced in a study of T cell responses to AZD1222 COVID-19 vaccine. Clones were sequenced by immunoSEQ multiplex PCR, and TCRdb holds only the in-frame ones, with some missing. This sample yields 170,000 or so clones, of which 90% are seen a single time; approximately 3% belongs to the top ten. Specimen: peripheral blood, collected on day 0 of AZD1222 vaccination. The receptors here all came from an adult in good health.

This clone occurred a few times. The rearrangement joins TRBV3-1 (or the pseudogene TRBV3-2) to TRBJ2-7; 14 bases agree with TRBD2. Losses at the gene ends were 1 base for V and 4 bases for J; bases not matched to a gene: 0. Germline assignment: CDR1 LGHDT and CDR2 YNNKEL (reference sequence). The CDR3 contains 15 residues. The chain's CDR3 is CASSQGTSGGYEQYF. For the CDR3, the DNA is TGTGCCAGCAGCCAAGGGACTAGCGGGGGGTACGAGCAGTACTTC.

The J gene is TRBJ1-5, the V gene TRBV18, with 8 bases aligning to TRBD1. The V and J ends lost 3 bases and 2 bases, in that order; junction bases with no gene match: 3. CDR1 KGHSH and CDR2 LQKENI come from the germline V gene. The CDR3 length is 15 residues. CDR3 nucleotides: TGTGCCAGCTCACCCACGGGACAGGGCAATCAGCCCCAGCATTTT. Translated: CASSPTGQGNQPQHF.

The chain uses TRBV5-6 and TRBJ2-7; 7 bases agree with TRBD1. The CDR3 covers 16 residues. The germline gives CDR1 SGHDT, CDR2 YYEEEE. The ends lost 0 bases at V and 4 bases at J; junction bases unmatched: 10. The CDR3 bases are TGTGCCAGCAGCTTGGCCCAAGAGACAGGGCCTTACGAGCAGTACTTC. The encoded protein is CASSLAQETGPYEQYF.

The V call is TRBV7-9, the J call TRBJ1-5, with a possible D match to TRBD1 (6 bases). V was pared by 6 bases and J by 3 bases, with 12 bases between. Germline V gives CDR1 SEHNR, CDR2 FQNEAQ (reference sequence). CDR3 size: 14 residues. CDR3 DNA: TGTGCCAGCAGTAAAGCAGGGGTCAATCAGCCCCAGCATTTT. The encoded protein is CASSKAGVNQPQHF.

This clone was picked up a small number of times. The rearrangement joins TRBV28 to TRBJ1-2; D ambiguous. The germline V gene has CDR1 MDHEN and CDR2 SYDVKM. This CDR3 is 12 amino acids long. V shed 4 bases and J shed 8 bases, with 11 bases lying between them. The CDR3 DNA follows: TGTGCCAGCAGTTCTATCGCCCTGGGCTACACCTTC. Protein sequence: CASSSIALGYTF.